This T cell receptor (beta chain) appears in the sequencing data of a study of blood T cell repertoires in COVID-19. Study as a whole: Material from acute and convalescent COVID-19 was sourced from the United States, Italy and Spain. In each case, the material was cDNA or gDNA derived from T cells, B-cell-depleted T cells, or PBMCs.

Per the study methods: Reference gene primer amplification gave estimated nucleated cell counts. Method: immunoSEQ multiplex PCR; TCRdb's copy keeps in-frame clones and lacks some. V and J calls and clone size are as listed in that table; D and trimming were resolved from the DNA. The sample holds approximately 170,000 clones, roughly 85% seen once. Enrolled through a virtual design, the participants were between roughly 18 and 95 years of age and came from fewer than 30 US areas. Germline assignment: CDR1 SGHDT and CDR2 YYEEEE. V lost 1 base and J lost 3, with 10 bases in between. The CDR3 runs to 14 residues.

The receptor comes from a woman aged 18-29 years who had recovered from COVID-19. The specimen sequenced was PBMCs or T cells enriched from blood (not recorded which). The chain has TRBV5-6 and TRBJ1-1; D is ambiguous. CDR3 residues: CASSLTARDTEAFF. In nucleotides, the CDR3 is TGTGCCAGCAGCTTGACAGCGAGGGACACTGAAGCTTTCTTT.